This T cell receptor beta chain was obtained from a study of blood T cell repertoires in COVID-19. Study summary: From the United States, Italy and Spain came samples of acute and convalescent COVID-19. The analysed material was cDNA or gDNA that came from T cells, B-cell-depleted T cells, or PBMCs.

V was shortened by 2 bases and J by 6 bases, with 10 bases between the two germline ends. This CDR3 contains 13 residues. This clone was observed a single time. In the source study's methods: How many nucleated cells were present was estimated from reference gene primer amplification. Sequenced by immunoSEQ multiplex PCR; TCRdb stores in-frame clones only, minus some. V, J and clone size were drawn from that table, and D and trimming were deduced from the DNA. The table includes approximately 400,000 clones, about 80% detected once. This chain uses TRBV12-3 or TRBV12-4 with TRBJ1-2; TRBD1 might be the D (6 bases). The specimen was peripheral blood. The TCR originated in a human donor with acute or convalescent COVID-19. The donor label of this sample is uncertain. CDR3 nucleotides: TGTGCCAGCAGTTTAAATCAGGGGAATGGCTACACCTTC. Protein sequence: CASSLNQGNGYTF.